This T cell receptor (beta chain) comes out of a study of T cell repertoires in cytomegalovirus infection. Points from the study as a whole: In two of eight donors, the top clonotype was HLA-C-restricted CMV-specific. Adding up the frequency of public TCR beta families identified people who carried CMV plus the relevant HLA.

The CDR3 sequence is 13 residues long. In germline, CDR1 is LNHNV, CDR2 YYDKDF (reference sequence). Between the trimmed V and J ends, which lost 5 bases and 6 bases, there was a span of 11 bases. TCRdb analysed the reads with MiXCR anew, one entry per CDR3 protein. This repertoire shows roughly 300,000 distinct CDR3 sequences, around 9.5% found once; its top ten account for 4.3%. A few counts support this clonotype. Its specificity is not known. The V and J genes are TRBV15 and TRBJ2-1; TRBD2 might be the D (5 bases). Sequencing used PBMCs. This receptor was identified in a human donor in good health (CMV status not recorded). Some clones in this sample may be carry-over from other donors' samples. The CDR3 DNA is TGTGCCACCAGCTTGGCTAGCCGCAATGAGCAGTTCTTC. Protein: CATSLASRNEQFF.